Below, 5 T cell receptor beta chains from the same sample are listed, as sequenced in a study of T cell changes during pregnancy in multiple sclerosis. Profiled with immunoSEQ multiplex PCR; TCRdb holds only in-frame clones, not every one. The table records about 38,000 clones, 80% to 90% of them present only once. The sample here was CD4+ T cells from peripheral blood mononuclear cells, taken before pregnancy. The source of these receptors is a female donor with multiple sclerosis, enrolled in a pregnancy study.

This chain connects TRBV19 to TRBJ1-1; D call uncertain. The V and J ends lost 2 bases and 1 base respectively, with 5 bases between them. The CDR3 totals 13 residues. CDR1 LNHDA and CDR2 SQIVND come from the germline V gene (reference sequence). CDR3 residues: CASSIRGNTEAFF. As DNA, the CDR3 is TGTGCCAGTAGTATACGGGGGAACACTGAAGCTTTCTTT. The whole variable domain, remainder taken from reference TRBV19 and TRBJ1-1, is DGGITQSPKYLFRKEGQNVTLSCEQNLNHDAMYWYRQDPGQGLRLIYYSQIVNDFQKGDIAEGYSVSREKKESFPLTVTSAQKNPTAFYLCASSIRGNTEAFFGQGTRLTVV.

The chain is built from TRBV28 and TRBJ1-1; maybe TRBD1 (6 bases). V gave up 5 bases and J gave up 9 bases, with 16 bases separating them. This CDR3 is built from 13 residues. CDR1 is MDHEN and CDR2 is SYDVKM in the germline V gene. CDR3 nucleotides: TGTGCCAGCAGTCTCCTCCCGGGACAACAAGCTTTCTTT. This sequence encodes CASSLLPGQQAFF.

The chain joins TRBV11-3 to TRBJ2-3; 8 nucleotides line up with TRBD1. The CDR3 length is 14 residues. The germline V gene has CDR1 SGHNT and CDR2 YENEEA. Trimming took 4 bases from V and 2 from J; bases not matched to a gene: 2. The CDR3 region has the DNA TGTGCCAGCAGCTCCAGGGGGCTCACAGATACGCAGTATTTT. Translated, it gives CASSSRGLTDTQYF.

This clone has only one observation. The chain uses TRBV19 and TRBJ2-1, with TRBD1 matching over 9 bases. The length of the CDR3 is 14 residues. Germline V gives CDR1 LNHDA, CDR2 SQIVND (reference sequence). The ends lost 4 bases at V and 5 bases at J; junction bases unmatched: 3. This CDR3 is CASSKQGAHNEQFF. The CDR3 coding sequence is TGTGCCAGTAGTAAACAGGGGGCGCACAATGAGCAGTTCTTC.

The chain is built from TRBV9 and TRBJ2-1; D uncertain. V was clipped by 0 bases and J by 5 bases, with 6 bases between them. Germline V gene sequence: CDR1 SGDLS, CDR2 YYNGEE. The CDR3 is 13 residues long. The CDR3 coding sequence is TGTGCCAGCAGCGTAGGGGCAGACAATGAGCAGTTCTTC. Encoded protein: CASSVGADNEQFF.